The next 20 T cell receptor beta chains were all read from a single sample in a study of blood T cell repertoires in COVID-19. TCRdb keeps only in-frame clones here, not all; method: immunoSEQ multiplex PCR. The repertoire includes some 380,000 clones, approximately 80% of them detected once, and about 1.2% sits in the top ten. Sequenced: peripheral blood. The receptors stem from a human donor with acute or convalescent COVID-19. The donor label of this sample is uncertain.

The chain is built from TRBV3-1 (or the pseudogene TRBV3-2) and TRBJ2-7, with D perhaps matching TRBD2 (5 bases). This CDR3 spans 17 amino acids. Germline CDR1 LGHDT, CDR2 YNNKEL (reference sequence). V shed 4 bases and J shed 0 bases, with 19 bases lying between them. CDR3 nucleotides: TGTGCCAGCAGCCCCCAAGATAGACGGGGAACCTCCTACGAGCAGTACTTC. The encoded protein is CASSPQDRRGTSYEQYF.

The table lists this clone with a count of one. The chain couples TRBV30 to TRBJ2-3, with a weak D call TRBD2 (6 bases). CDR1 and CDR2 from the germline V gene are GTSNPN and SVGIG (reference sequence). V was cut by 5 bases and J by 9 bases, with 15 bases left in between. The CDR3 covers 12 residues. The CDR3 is CAWGGSFGTQYF. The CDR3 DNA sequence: TGTGCCTGGGGGGGGAGTTTCGGAACGCAGTATTTT.

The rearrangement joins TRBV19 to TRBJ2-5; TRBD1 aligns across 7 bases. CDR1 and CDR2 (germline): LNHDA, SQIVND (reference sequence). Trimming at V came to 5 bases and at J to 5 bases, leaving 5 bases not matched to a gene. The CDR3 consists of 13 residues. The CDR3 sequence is CASSLTGRETQYF. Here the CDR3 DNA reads TGTGCCAGTAGTTTGACAGGGCGCGAGACCCAGTACTTC.

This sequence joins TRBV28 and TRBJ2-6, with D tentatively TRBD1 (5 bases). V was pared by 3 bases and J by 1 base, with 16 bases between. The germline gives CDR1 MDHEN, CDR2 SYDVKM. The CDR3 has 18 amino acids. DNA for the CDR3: TGTGCCAGCAGTTTGAGGTTCGGACAACGTTCTGGGGCCAACGTCCTGACTTTC. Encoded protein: CASSLRFGQRSGANVLTF. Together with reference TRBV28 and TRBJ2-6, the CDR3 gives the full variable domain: DVKVTQSSRYLVKRTGEKVFLECVQDMDHENMFWYRQDPGLGLRLIYFSYDVKMKEKGDIPEGYSVSREKKERFSLILESASTNQTSMYLCASSLRFGQRSGANVLTFGAGSRLTVL.

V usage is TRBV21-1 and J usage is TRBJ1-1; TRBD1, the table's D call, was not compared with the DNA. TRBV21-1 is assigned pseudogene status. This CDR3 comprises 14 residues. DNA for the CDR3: TGTGCCAGCAGCCTTCACAGGGGTGGGACTGAAGCTTTCTTT. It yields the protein CASSLHRGGTEAFF.

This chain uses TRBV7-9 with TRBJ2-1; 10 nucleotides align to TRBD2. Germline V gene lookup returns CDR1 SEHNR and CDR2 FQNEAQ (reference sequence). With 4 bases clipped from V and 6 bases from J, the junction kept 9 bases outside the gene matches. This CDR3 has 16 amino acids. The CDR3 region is CASSWASGGVINEQFF. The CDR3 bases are TGTGCCAGCAGCTGGGCTAGCGGGGGCGTTATCAATGAGCAGTTCTTC. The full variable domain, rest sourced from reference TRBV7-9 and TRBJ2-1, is DTGVSQNPRHKITKRGQNVTFRCDPISEHNRLYWYRQTLGQGPEFLTYFQNEAQLEKSRLLSDRFSAERPKGSFSTLEIQRTEQGDSAMYLCASSWASGGVINEQFFGPGTRLTVL.

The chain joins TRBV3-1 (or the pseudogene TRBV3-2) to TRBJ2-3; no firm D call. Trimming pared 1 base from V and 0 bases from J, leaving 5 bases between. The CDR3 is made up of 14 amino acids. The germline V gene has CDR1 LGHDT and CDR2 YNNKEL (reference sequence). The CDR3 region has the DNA TGTGCCAGCAGCCAAGTCTCTAGCACAGATACGCAGTATTTT. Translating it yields CASSQVSSTDTQYF.

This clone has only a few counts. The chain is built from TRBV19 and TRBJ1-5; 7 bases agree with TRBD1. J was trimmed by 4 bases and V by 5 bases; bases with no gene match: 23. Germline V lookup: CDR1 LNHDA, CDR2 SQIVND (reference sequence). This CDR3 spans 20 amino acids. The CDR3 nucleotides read TGTGCCAGTAGTCCCCGCCTAGGAGCAAACGGAAGGGGGCAGAATCAGCCCCAGCATTTT. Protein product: CASSPRLGANGRGQNQPQHF.

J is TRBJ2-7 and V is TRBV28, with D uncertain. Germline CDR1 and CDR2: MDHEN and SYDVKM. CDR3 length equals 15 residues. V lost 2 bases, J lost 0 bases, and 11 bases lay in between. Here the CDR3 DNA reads TGTGCCAGCAGTTTAGGGCAGGTGGGCTCCTACGAGCAGTACTTC. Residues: CASSLGQVGSYEQYF.

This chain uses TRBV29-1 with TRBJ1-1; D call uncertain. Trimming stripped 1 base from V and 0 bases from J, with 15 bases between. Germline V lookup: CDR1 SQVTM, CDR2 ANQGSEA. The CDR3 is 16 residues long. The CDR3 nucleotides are TGCAGCGTTGAAGGAAGCGAGGCGCTCCTGAACACTGAAGCTTTCTTT. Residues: CSVEGSEALLNTEAFF. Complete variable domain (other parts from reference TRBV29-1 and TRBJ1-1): SAVISQKPSRDICQRGTSLTIQCQVDSQVTMMFWYRQQPGQSLTLIATANQGSEATYESGFVIDKFPISRPNLTFSTLTVSNMSPEDSSIYLCSVEGSEALLNTEAFFGQGTRLTVV.

DNA of the CDR3: TGTGCCAGCAGCTTATACAGCACCGGGGAGCTGTTTTTT. Its translation is CASSLYSTGELFF. V usage is TRBV11-3 and J usage is TRBJ2-2; D gene unclear. Looked up from germline, CDR1 is SGHNT and CDR2 is YENEEA. V lost 2 bases to trimming and J lost 4 bases, with 5 bases between them. CDR3 size: 13 residues.

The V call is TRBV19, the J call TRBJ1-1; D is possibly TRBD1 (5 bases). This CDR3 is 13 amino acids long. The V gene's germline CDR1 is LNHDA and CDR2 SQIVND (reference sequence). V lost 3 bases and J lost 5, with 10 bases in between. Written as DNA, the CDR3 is TGTGCCAGTAGTATGGGTCGGACAACTGAAGCTTTCTTT. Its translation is CASSMGRTTEAFF.

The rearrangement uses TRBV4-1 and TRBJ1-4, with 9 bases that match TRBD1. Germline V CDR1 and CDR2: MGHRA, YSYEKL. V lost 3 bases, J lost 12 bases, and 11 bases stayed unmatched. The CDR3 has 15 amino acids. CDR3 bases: TGCGCCAGCAGCCAGATTGCCTACCGGGACAGGGAACTGTTTTTT. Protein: CASSQIAYRDRELFF.

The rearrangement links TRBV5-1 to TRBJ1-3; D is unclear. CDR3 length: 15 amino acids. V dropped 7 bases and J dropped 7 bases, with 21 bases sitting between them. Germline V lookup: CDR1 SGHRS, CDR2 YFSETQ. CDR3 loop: CASSLPDSGYNTIYF. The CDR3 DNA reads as TGCGCCAGCTCCCTGCCGGACTCGGGCTATAACACCATATATTTT.

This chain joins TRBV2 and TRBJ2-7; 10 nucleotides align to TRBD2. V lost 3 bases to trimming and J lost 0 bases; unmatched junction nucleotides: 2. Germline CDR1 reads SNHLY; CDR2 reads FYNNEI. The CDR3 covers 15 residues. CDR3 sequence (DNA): TGTGCCAGCAGTGAGGCTAGCGGGGGCTCCTACGAGCAGTACTTC. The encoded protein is CASSEASGGSYEQYF.

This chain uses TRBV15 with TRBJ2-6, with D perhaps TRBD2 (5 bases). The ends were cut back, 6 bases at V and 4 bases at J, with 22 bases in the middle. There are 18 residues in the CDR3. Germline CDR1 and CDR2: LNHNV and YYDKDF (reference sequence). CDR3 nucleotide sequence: TGTGCCACCAGAGGCGACGGGAATTTAGGTTTCGGGGCCAACGTCCTGACTTTC. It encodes CATRGDGNLGFGANVLTF.

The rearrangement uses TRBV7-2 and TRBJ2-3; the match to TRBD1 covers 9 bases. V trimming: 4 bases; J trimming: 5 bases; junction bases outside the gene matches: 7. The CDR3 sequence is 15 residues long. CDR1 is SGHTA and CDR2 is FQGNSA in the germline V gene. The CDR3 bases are TGTGCCAGCAGCTGGACAGGGGTGCGAATAGATACGCAGTATTTT. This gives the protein CASSWTGVRIDTQYF.

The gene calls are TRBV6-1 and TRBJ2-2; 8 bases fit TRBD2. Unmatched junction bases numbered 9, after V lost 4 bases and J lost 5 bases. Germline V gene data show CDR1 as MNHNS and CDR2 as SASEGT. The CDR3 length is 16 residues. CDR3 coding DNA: TGTGCCAGCAGTGGCCCCGGGGGGGGAGAGACCGGGGAGCTGTTTTTT. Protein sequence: CASSGPGGGETGELFF.

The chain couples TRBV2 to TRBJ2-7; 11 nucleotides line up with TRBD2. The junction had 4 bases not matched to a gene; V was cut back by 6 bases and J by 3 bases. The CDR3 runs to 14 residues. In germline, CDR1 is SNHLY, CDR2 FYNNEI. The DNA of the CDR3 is TGTGCCAGCAGGGAGACTAGCGGGATCTACGAGCAGTACTTC. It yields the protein CASRETSGIYEQYF.

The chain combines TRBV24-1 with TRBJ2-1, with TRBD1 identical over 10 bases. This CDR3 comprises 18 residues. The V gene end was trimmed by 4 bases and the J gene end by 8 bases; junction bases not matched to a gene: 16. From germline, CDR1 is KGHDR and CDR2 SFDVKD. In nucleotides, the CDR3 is TGTGCCACCAGTGACCGGACCGCGAGACAGGGGGCGTGGGATGAGCAGTTCTTC. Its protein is CATSDRTARQGAWDEQFF.